Below are 25 T cell receptor beta chains sequenced from a single sample in a study of sequential checkpoint blockade in melanoma. This table comes from immunoSEQ multiplex PCR, and its TCRdb copy is limited to in-frame clones, with some not included. Seen here are over 15,000 clones, approximately 80% observed once, and the top ten hold about 11%. The treatment is: randomized to nivolumab then ipilimumab (arm A) or the reverse (arm B). Here the sequenced sample was CD8+ T cells sorted from blood (inferred from file names), taken from a patient given nivolumab and ipilimumab in sequence. All receptors come from a human donor with melanoma.

The CDR3 coding sequence is TGCGCCAGCAGCCCCTTCCTAGCGGGAGCCTCCTCCTACGAGCAGTACTTC. It encodes CASSPFLAGASSYEQYF. V and J are TRBV4-1 and TRBJ2-7, with TRBD2 matching over 10 bases. Unmatched junction bases numbered 9, after V lost 4 bases and J lost 0 bases. This CDR3 has 17 amino acids. Germline V gene sequence: CDR1 MGHRA, CDR2 YSYEKL.

A single count supports this clone. The rearrangement joins TRBV29-1 to TRBJ1-2, with D possibly matching TRBD1 (5 bases). The germline V gene encodes CDR1 SQVTM and CDR2 ANQGSEA. The CDR3 totals 11 residues. V was cut by 5 bases and J by 4 bases, with 8 bases left in between. CDR3 sequence: CSVTDSYGYTF. DNA of the CDR3: TGCAGCGTTACCGACAGCTATGGCTACACCTTC.

J is TRBJ2-7 and V is TRBV19; D possibly corresponds to TRBD2 (5 bases). Germline values: CDR1 LNHDA, CDR2 SQIVND (reference sequence). V shed 4 bases and J shed 2 bases, with 12 bases lying between them. The CDR3 is 14 residues long. The CDR3 nucleotides read TGTGCCAGTAGTAGCCCCGGGGATGCCTACGAGCAGTACTTC. Translated, it gives CASSSPGDAYEQYF. The variable domain in full, with the rest retrieved from reference TRBV19 and TRBJ2-7, is DGGITQSPKYLFRKEGQNVTLSCEQNLNHDAMYWYRQDPGQGLRLIYYSQIVNDFQKGDIAEGYSVSREKKESFPLTVTSAQKNPTAFYLCASSSPGDAYEQYFGPGTRLTVT.

This chain uses TRBV6-7 with TRBJ2-7; D is possibly TRBD2 (6 bases). TRBV6-7 is labeled an ORF, and its function is uncertain. V was shortened by 8 bases and J by 0 bases, with 14 bases between the two germline ends. The CDR3 spans 14 residues. CDR3 DNA sequence: TGTGCCAGCCCCGTACGGGAGAGCTCCTACGAGCAGTACTTC. Its translation: CASPVRESSYEQYF.

The rearrangement uses TRBV4-1 and TRBJ2-7, with 8 bases fitting TRBD1. Germline trimming cut 4 bases from V and 6 bases from J; bases unmatched to any gene: 5. The CDR3 is made up of 13 amino acids. Germline V CDR1 and CDR2: MGHRA, YSYEKL. The CDR3 protein is CASSRDRSGEQYF. The CDR3 coding sequence is TGCGCCAGCAGCCGGGACAGGTCCGGCGAGCAGTACTTC.

The V and J genes are TRBV28 and TRBJ2-1, with 14 bases aligning to TRBD2. Germline CDR1 MDHEN, CDR2 SYDVKM. The junction had 16 bases not matched to a gene; V was cut back by 1 base and J by 5 bases. CDR3 length equals 21 residues. The CDR3 here is CASSLSRYTRTTSGRDNEQFF. As DNA, the CDR3 is TGTGCCAGCAGTTTATCGCGATATACCCGCACGACTAGCGGGAGGGACAATGAGCAGTTCTTC.

V gene TRBV4-3 combines with J gene TRBJ2-7, with a weak D call TRBD2 (5 bases). The CDR3 consists of 15 residues. Germline V gives CDR1 LGHNA, CDR2 YSLEER. The V gene lost 0 bases and the J gene lost 3 bases, with 12 bases spanning the gap. CDR3 DNA sequence: TGCGCCAGCAGCCAAGATCGCCCGGGGTACTACGAGCAGTACTTC. Amino acids: CASSQDRPGYYEQYF.

V is TRBV29-1 and J is TRBJ1-5; D gene uncertain. Germline values: CDR1 SQVTM, CDR2 ANQGSEA. V shed 2 bases and J shed 0 bases, with 5 bases lying between them. The CDR3 covers 13 residues. The CDR3 DNA follows: TGCAGCGTTGAAACTGATAGCAATCAGCCCCAGCATTTT. Translated: CSVETDSNQPQHF.

The chain carries TRBV28 and TRBJ1-5; D gene unclear. Trimming pared 3 bases from V and 0 bases from J, leaving 15 bases between. Germline CDR1 and CDR2: MDHEN and SYDVKM. This CDR3 has 17 residues. CDR3 nucleotide sequence: TGTGCCAGCAGTTTTATCGCGGCATACGATAGCAATCAGCCCCAGCATTTT. As protein: CASSFIAAYDSNQPQHF.

This clone is termed large (0.1 to 1%). The chain employs TRBV4-1 and TRBJ2-7; D perhaps matches TRBD2 (6 bases). Per the germline V gene, CDR1 is MGHRA and CDR2 is YSYEKL. The CDR3 loop spans 14 amino acids. V lost 5 bases and J lost 5, with 16 bases in between. CDR3 DNA sequence: TGCGCCAGCAGCGAGGAGGGACTGACGGACGAGCAGTACTTC. Its protein is CASSEEGLTDEQYF.

The J gene is TRBJ1-1, the V gene TRBV9, with 7 bases fitting TRBD1. The CDR3 length is 15 residues. V shed 2 bases and J 3 bases; nucleotides not matched to a gene: 7. The germline CDR1 and CDR2 sequences are SGDLS and YYNGEE. This CDR3 reads CASSVGQSGHTEAFF. The CDR3 DNA follows: TGTGCCAGCAGCGTGGGACAGTCCGGTCACACTGAAGCTTTCTTT. Full variable domain (remainder filled in from reference TRBV9 and TRBJ1-1): DSGVTQTPKHLITATGQRVTLRCSPRSGDLSVYWYQQSLDQGLQFLIQYYNGEERAKGNILERFSAQQFPDLHSELNLSSLELGDSALYFCASSVGQSGHTEAFFGQGTRLTVV.

This chain uses TRBV27 with TRBJ1-4; D gene ambiguous. Germline-derived CDR1 and CDR2 are MNHEY and SMNVEV (reference sequence). V gave up 5 bases and J gave up 1 base, with 17 bases separating them. The CDR3 runs to 17 residues. CDR3: CASSPTGGTLTNEKLFF. In DNA form, the CDR3 reads TGTGCCAGCAGTCCCACTGGAGGAACTTTAACTAATGAAAAACTGTTTTTT.

J is TRBJ2-7 and V is TRBV27, with 10 nucleotides matching TRBD2. V was clipped by 3 bases and J by 2 bases; unmatched bases: 7. Per the germline V gene, CDR1 is MNHEY and CDR2 is SMNVEV (reference sequence). The CDR3 covers 16 residues. DNA for the CDR3: TGTGCCAGCAGTTTCCTCACTAGCGGGAAAACCTACGAGCAGTACTTC. Amino acids: CASSFLTSGKTYEQYF.

This clone appeared a few times. V and J are TRBV6-6 and TRBJ1-1, with 12 bases aligning to TRBD1. With 6 bases clipped from V and 9 bases from J, the junction kept 8 bases outside the gene matches. The germline gives CDR1 MNHNY, CDR2 SVGAGI (reference sequence). The CDR3 loop spans 14 amino acids. CDR3 sequence (DNA): TGTGCCAGCAGGCCGGGACAGGGGGCGATTAAAGCTTTCTTT. The encoded protein is CASRPGQGAIKAFF.

The gene calls are TRBV5-1 and TRBJ1-1; TRBD1 is a possible D gene (5 bases). Trimming stripped 4 bases from V and 0 bases from J, with 16 bases between. This CDR3 is built from 16 residues. Germline V lookup: CDR1 SGHRS, CDR2 YFSETQ. CDR3 amino acids: CASSPAGPGMNTEAFF. Written as DNA, the CDR3 is TGCGCCAGCAGCCCTGCAGGGCCAGGCATGAACACTGAAGCTTTCTTT. The full variable domain, rest sourced from reference TRBV5-1 and TRBJ1-1, is KAGVTQTPRYLIKTRGQQVTLSCSPISGHRSVSWYQQTPGQGLQFLFEYFSETQRNKGNFPGRFSGRQFSNSRSEMNVSTLELGDSALYLCASSPAGPGMNTEAFFGQGTRLTVV.

This clone was recorded only once. V usage is TRBV7-9 and J usage is TRBJ1-2; TRBD1 aligns across 7 bases. The CDR3 extends over 14 amino acids. From germline, CDR1 is SEHNR and CDR2 FQNEAQ (reference sequence). Trimming removed 1 base from V and 5 bases from J; junction bases left unmatched: 4. The CDR3 DNA follows: TGTGCCAGCAGCTTAGTGGCAGGGGGGTATGGCTACACCTTC. Protein: CASSLVAGGYGYTF.

In this sample, this clone turned up a few times. The chain has TRBV7-8 and TRBJ2-1; 8 bases fit TRBD2. The CDR3 covers 17 residues. The V segment lost 4 bases and the J segment 0 bases; nucleotides outside the gene matches: 8. From germline, CDR1 is SGHVS and CDR2 FQNEAQ. The CDR3 sequence is CASSSLAGTSSYNEQFF. DNA for the CDR3: TGTGCCAGCAGCTCGTTAGCGGGAACCAGCTCCTACAATGAGCAGTTCTTC.

This clone appeared a few times. The rearrangement uses TRBV30 and TRBJ2-7; the D gene is possibly TRBD1 (6 bases). The CDR3 spans 14 residues. Germline loops: CDR1 GTSNPN, CDR2 SVGIG (reference sequence). Trimming took 1 base from V and 4 from J, leaving 14 bases between them. CDR3 bases: TGTGCCTGGAGTGGGGGGCAGGTGCTTTACGAGCAGTACTTC. It translates to CAWSGGQVLYEQYF.

This clone was seen a single time. The CDR3 reads CASSGSLQGFQPQHF. The DNA of the CDR3 is TGTGCCAGCAGCGGAAGCCTACAGGGTTTTCAGCCCCAGCATTTT. The chain links TRBV7-8 to TRBJ1-5; possible D gene TRBD1, 6 bases. This CDR3 spans 15 amino acids. V gave up 5 bases and J gave up 6 bases, with 17 bases separating them. Per the germline V gene, CDR1 is SGHVS and CDR2 is FQNEAQ.

This clone was seen just once. The rearrangement joins TRBV5-1 to TRBJ1-1; TRBD1 aligns across 7 bases. Germline CDR1 SGHRS, CDR2 YFSETQ. The CDR3 runs 12 residues. V was pared by 5 bases and J by 4 bases, with 2 bases of the junction left unmatched. CDR3 sequence: CASSQGVTEAFF. The DNA for the CDR3 is TGCGCCAGCAGTCAGGGGGTCACTGAAGCTTTCTTT.

The chain recombines TRBV5-4 with TRBJ1-1; 10 bases map to TRBD1. Germline values: CDR1 SGHNT, CDR2 YYREEE (reference sequence). J gave up 1 base and V 0 bases, and 3 bases lay outside the gene matches. CDR3 size: 16 residues. This CDR3 is CASSLGQGAGNTEAFF. The CDR3 DNA is TGTGCCAGCAGCTTGGGACAGGGGGCAGGGAACACTGAAGCTTTCTTT.

The rearrangement links TRBV27 to TRBJ1-5; 10 nucleotides line up with TRBD1. The V gene's germline CDR1 is MNHEY and CDR2 SMNVEV (reference sequence). V was pared by 5 bases and J by 5 bases, with 3 bases of the junction left unmatched. This CDR3 has 14 residues. The CDR3 here is CASSGTGADQPQHF. The CDR3 nucleotides are TGTGCCAGCAGTGGGACAGGGGCCGATCAGCCCCAGCATTTT.

This chain joins TRBV5-1 and TRBJ2-7; D perhaps matches TRBD1 (6 bases). Trimming stripped 1 base from V and 0 bases from J, with 11 bases between. In germline, CDR1 is SGHRS, CDR2 YFSETQ. The CDR3 is made up of 15 amino acids. The chain's CDR3 is CASSLYDRSSYEQYF. Here the CDR3 DNA reads TGCGCCAGCAGCTTGTACGACAGGAGCTCCTACGAGCAGTACTTC.

The V call is TRBV29-1, the J call TRBJ2-1, with D unclear. V shed 4 bases and J shed 9 bases, with 7 bases lying between them. Germline CDR1 reads SQVTM; CDR2 reads ANQGSEA. CDR3 length: 10 residues. CDR3 sequence: CSVALSEQFF. The CDR3, as DNA: TGCAGCGTTGCCCTATCTGAGCAGTTCTTC.

Here the CDR3 reads CASSEAGEGLDGYTF. The CDR3 DNA sequence: TGTGCCAGCAGTGAAGCGGGGGAGGGGCTCGATGGCTACACCTTC. The chain carries TRBV6-1 and TRBJ1-2, with D maybe TRBD1 (5 bases). The germline V gene has CDR1 MNHNS and CDR2 SASEGT. This CDR3 is 15 amino acids long. Trimming took off 0 bases at V and 6 bases at J, with 14 bases between the two ends.